Listed below are T cell receptor beta chains from one sample, sequenced in a study of blood T cell repertoires in COVID-19. Data came from immunoSEQ multiplex PCR; TCRdb stores just in-frame clones and leaves some out. The table shows just over 50,000 clones, with more than 70% occurring only once. Sequenced material: peripheral blood. These receptors came from a man at least 80 years old with active COVID-19. Each CDR3 is given with its conserved first and last residue. Each record gives: V gene, clone size, D gene, J gene, CDR3 DNA, CDR3 protein. The D gene is left open where the match is weak. Where a row states a size, it is once, few, many or the class of an expanded clone; other rows omit it.

>TRBV19|few|TRBD1|TRBJ1-5
TGTGCCAGTAGGAGGACAGGGGGCGCGGAACAGCCCCAGCATTTT
CASRRTGGAEQPQHF
>TRBV2|once|.|TRBJ1-1
TGTGCCAGCATAGTCGATATAAGTAACACTGAAGCTTTCTTT
CASIVDISNTEAFF
>TRBV7-3|.|.|TRBJ2-3
TGTGCCAGCAGCTTAATTGCGGGCACAGATACGCAGTATTTT
CASSLIAGTDTQYF
>TRBV4-2|.|TRBD1|TRBJ1-4
TGTGCCAGCAGCCAGCCCCCGGGACAGTCTGGTGAAAAACTGTTTTTT
CASSQPPGQSGEKLFF
>TRBV14|.|TRBD1|TRBJ2-7
TGTGCCAGCAGCCAACCCACCGGGACAGGGGGGGGGCAGTACTTC
CASSQPTGTGGGQYF
>TRBV18|.|.|TRBJ1-1
TGTGCCAGCTCGGCTGACGGGTCGAACACTGAAGCTTTCTTT
CASSADGSNTEAFF
>TRBV12-3/TRBV12-4|few|.|TRBJ2-3
TGTGCCAGCAGTAACGACACCCCCGATACGCAGTATTTT
CASSNDTPDTQYF
>TRBV15|few|.|TRBJ1-5
TGTGCCACCAGTAACAGGGCGGCGCGCAATCAGCCCCAGCATTTT
CATSNRAARNQPQHF
>TRBV15|.|TRBD1|TRBJ2-2
TGTGCCACCAGAGACACAGGGGTACCCACCGGGGAGCTGTTTTTT
CATRDTGVPTGELFF
>TRBV7-2|.|.|TRBJ1-2
TGTGCCAGCAGTCAAAGAGGGGGGGAGGGCTACACCTTC
CASSQRGGEGYTF
>TRBV27|.|.|TRBJ2-7
TGTGCCAGCAGAGGGCAGGGCGGCACCTACGAGCAGTACTTC
CASRGQGGTYEQYF
>TRBV7-3|many|TRBD2|TRBJ2-1
TGTGCCAGCAGCTTGGGAGGGATCGAGCAGTTCTTC
CASSLGGIEQFF
>TRBV30|.|.|TRBJ1-6
TGTGCCTGGAGCGTGAGGAGGACACCTGGGAGGTACACCCCAGGCTCCTATAATTCACCCCTCCACTTT
CAWSVRRTPGRYTPGSYNSPLHF
>TRBV2|.|.|TRBJ2-7
TGTGCCAGCAGTGAATTCCTGGTCCCGAGCTCCTACGAGCAGTACTTC
CASSEFLVPSSYEQYF
>TRBV19|.|TRBD1|TRBJ2-5
TGTGCCAGTGTACCGAAGGGGGCTAACGAAGAGACCCAGTACTTC
CASVPKGANEETQYF
>TRBV27|.|.|TRBJ1-2
TGTGCCAGCAGTTTTGCAGGGAACTATGGCTACACCTTC
CASSFAGNYGYTF
>TRBV24-1|.|.|TRBJ2-2
TGTGCCACCAGTGATTCAGGGGCGAACACCGGGGAGCTGTTTTTT
CATSDSGANTGELFF
>TRBV19|.|TRBD2|TRBJ2-7
TGTGCCAGTAGTATAGGTCTAGCGGGTAAGAGGGCCTACGAGCAGTACTTC
CASSIGLAGKRAYEQYF
>TRBV9|.|TRBD1|TRBJ1-6
TGTGCCAGCAGCGCCACAGGGGGTGTCTCCTATAATTCACCCCTCCACTTT
CASSATGGVSYNSPLHF
>TRBV28|.|TRBD2|TRBJ2-1
TGTGCCAGCAGTTTATTGGGACTAGCTTCCGGCGAGCAGTTCTTC
CASSLLGLASGEQFF
>TRBV27|.|TRBD1|TRBJ1-5
TGTGCCAGCGGACGACAGGGGGCTGGTCAGCCCCAGCATTTT
CASGRQGAGQPQHF
>TRBV5-1|.|TRBD1|TRBJ2-5
TGCGCCAGCAGCCCCGGGACAGGGGGCCAAGAGACCCAGTACTTC
CASSPGTGGQETQYF
>TRBV7-9|.|TRBD1|TRBJ2-3
TGTGCCAGCAGCCCGGGGACAGGGAACACAGATACGCAGTATTTT
CASSPGTGNTDTQYF